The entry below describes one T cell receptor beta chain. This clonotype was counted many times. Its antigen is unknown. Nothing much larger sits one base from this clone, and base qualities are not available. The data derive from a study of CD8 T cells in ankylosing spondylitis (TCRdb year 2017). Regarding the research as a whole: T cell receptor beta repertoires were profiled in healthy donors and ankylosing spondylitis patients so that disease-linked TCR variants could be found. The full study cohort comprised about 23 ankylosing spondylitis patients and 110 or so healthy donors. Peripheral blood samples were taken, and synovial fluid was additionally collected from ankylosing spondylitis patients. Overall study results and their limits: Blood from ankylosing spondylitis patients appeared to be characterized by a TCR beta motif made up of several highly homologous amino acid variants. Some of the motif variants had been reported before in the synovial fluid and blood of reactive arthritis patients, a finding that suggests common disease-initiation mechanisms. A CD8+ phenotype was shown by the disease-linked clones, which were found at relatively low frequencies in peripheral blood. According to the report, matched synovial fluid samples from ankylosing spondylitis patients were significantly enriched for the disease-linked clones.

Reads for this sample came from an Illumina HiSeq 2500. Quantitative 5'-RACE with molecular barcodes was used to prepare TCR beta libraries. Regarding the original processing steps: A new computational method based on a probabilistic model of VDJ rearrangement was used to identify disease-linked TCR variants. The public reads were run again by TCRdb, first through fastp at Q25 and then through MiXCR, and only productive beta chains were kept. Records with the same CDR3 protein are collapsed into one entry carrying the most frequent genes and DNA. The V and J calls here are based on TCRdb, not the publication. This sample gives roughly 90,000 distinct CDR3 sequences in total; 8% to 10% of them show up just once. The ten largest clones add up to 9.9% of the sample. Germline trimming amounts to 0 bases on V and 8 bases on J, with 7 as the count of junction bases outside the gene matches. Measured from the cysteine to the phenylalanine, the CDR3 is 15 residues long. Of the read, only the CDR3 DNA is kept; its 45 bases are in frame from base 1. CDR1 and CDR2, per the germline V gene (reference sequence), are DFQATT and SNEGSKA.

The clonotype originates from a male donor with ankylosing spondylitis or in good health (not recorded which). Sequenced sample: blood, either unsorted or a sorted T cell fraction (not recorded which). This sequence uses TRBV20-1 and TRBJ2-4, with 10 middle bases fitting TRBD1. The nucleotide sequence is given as TGCAGTGCTAGAGAGACAGGGGGCAGAATCGACATTCAGTACTTC. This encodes CSARETGGRIDIQYF.